The 27 T cell receptor beta chains presented below share a single source sample, sequenced in a study of cytomegalovirus exposure and HLA in healthy donors. Primers for the PCR totalled 60 Vbeta and 13 Jbeta. The data were produced by immunoSEQ multiplex PCR, yet TCRdb's version contains in-frame clones alone and is incomplete. The sample carries 150,000 to 200,000 clones, around four fifths recorded once. Material for sequencing was PBMCs. Every receptor here comes from a male donor in good health and CMV-seropositive.

This chain connects TRBV5-4 to TRBJ1-2; TRBD1 agrees at 7 bases. The germline CDR1 and CDR2 sequences are SGHNT and YYREEE (reference sequence). CDR3 length equals 14 residues. The ends lost 4 bases at V and 5 bases at J; junction bases unmatched: 8. CDR3 sequence reads: CASSRGDRLYGYTF. In DNA, the CDR3 is TGTGCCAGCAGCCGCGGGGACAGACTTTATGGCTACACCTTC.

The rearrangement uses TRBV7-2 and TRBJ1-6; tentatively, D is TRBD1 (5 bases). V was pared by 2 bases and J by 5 bases, with 10 bases between. The CDR3 has 15 amino acids. CDR1 and CDR2 (germline): SGHTA, FQGNSA. The CDR3 protein is CASSLKTGNNSPLHF. The CDR3 coding sequence is TGTGCCAGCAGCTTAAAAACAGGAAATAATTCACCCCTCCACTTT.

The sample holds a few counts of this clone. The chain has TRBV7-9 and TRBJ1-1, with a possible D match to TRBD1 (5 bases). The CDR3 totals 13 residues. Trimming cost V 3 bases and J 7 bases, with 12 bases left between them. Germline V gives CDR1 SEHNR, CDR2 FQNEAQ (reference sequence). The CDR3 loop reads CASSFPADSEAFF. CDR3 DNA sequence: TGTGCCAGCAGCTTTCCTGCCGACAGTGAAGCTTTCTTT. The full variable domain, in which reference TRBV7-9 and TRBJ1-1 provide the parts outside the CDR3, is DTGVSQNPRHKITKRGQNVTFRCDPISEHNRLYWYRQTLGQGPEFLTYFQNEAQLEKSRLLSDRFSAERPKGSFSTLEIQRTEQGDSAMYLCASSFPADSEAFFGQGTRLTVV.

Written as DNA, the CDR3 is TGTGCCTGGAGAGTACTCGCCAGGCGTCTTGCGACGGACTATGGCTACACCTTC. This sequence encodes CAWRVLARRLATDYGYTF. The chain carries TRBV30 and TRBJ1-2; D not certain. There are 18 residues in the CDR3. CDR1 is GTSNPN, CDR2 SVGIG, per germline (reference sequence). V was clipped by 3 bases and J by 3 bases, with 26 bases between them.

The V and J genes are TRBV5-1 and TRBJ2-3; TRBD1 might be the D (5 bases). Germline CDR1 reads SGHRS; CDR2 reads YFSETQ. This CDR3 spans 15 amino acids. V dropped 3 bases and J dropped 3 bases, with 14 bases sitting between them. CDR3 bases: TGCGCCAGCAGCTCACAGGATTTGGGGACAGATACGCAGTATTTT. As protein: CASSSQDLGTDTQYF.

The V gene is TRBV28, the J gene TRBJ1-2, with D unresolved. Germline loops: CDR1 MDHEN, CDR2 SYDVKM. Trimming removed 3 bases at V and 6 bases at J, with 11 bases between. The CDR3 spans 13 residues. Here the CDR3 reads CASSLGGRHGYTF. DNA for the CDR3: TGTGCCAGCAGTTTGGGAGGGAGGCATGGCTACACCTTC.

This chain links TRBV5-8 with TRBJ2-3; 10 bases line up with TRBD1. Germline V gives CDR1 SGHTS, CDR2 YDEGEE. The CDR3 length is 15 residues. With 4 bases clipped from V and 5 bases from J, the junction kept 7 bases outside the gene matches. CDR3 region: CASSPGQGIGDTQYF. The CDR3 DNA sequence: TGTGCCAGCAGCCCGGGACAGGGGATTGGAGATACGCAGTATTTT.

The V gene is TRBV7-9, the J gene TRBJ1-1; a possible D gene is TRBD1 (6 bases). Trimming removed 5 bases at V and 4 bases at J, with 17 bases between. CDR1 is SEHNR and CDR2 is FQNEAQ in the germline V gene (reference sequence). The CDR3 is 15 amino acids. CDR3 sequence (DNA): TGTGCCAGCAGCCCTACTTTCGCGGGGGCCACTGAAGCTTTCTTT. Its protein is CASSPTFAGATEAFF.

The chain has TRBV5-1 and TRBJ2-1; D might be TRBD2 (5 bases). The CDR3 length is 14 residues. Germline values: CDR1 SGHRS, CDR2 YFSETQ. Trimming took off 7 bases at V and 5 bases at J, with 16 bases between the two ends. CDR3 in DNA: TGCGCCAGCTCCACCCTAGGGCGGGACAATGAGCAGTTCTTC. Encoded protein: CASSTLGRDNEQFF.

V usage is TRBV19 and J usage is TRBJ1-2, with 9 bases that match TRBD1. The CDR3 is 16 amino acids. In germline, CDR1 is LNHDA, CDR2 SQIVND (reference sequence). The junction had 9 bases not matched to a gene; V was cut back by 5 bases and J by 2 bases. This chain's CDR3 is CASSPRGDRVNYGYTF. The CDR3 DNA reads TGTGCCAGTAGTCCCCGGGGGGACAGGGTCAACTATGGCTACACCTTC.

The chain links TRBV5-4 to TRBJ1-2, with D unresolved. Between the trimmed V and J ends, which lost 7 bases and 1 base, there was a span of 14 bases. Germline V gives CDR1 SGHNT, CDR2 YYREEE (reference sequence). The CDR3 loop spans 14 amino acids. The CDR3 DNA reads as TGTGCCAGCTCCTGGGCGGGCCGTAACTATGGCTACACCTTC. It translates to CASSWAGRNYGYTF.

The chain carries TRBV5-6 and TRBJ1-2; D may be TRBD1 (5 bases). This CDR3 contains 15 residues. V was shortened by 3 bases and J by 2 bases, with 14 bases between the two germline ends. The V gene's germline CDR1 is SGHDT and CDR2 YYEEEE. As DNA, the CDR3 is TGTGCCAGCAGCTCGGTAAGCAGGGCGAACTATGGCTACACCTTC. It encodes CASSSVSRANYGYTF.

The chain uses TRBV5-1 and TRBJ1-5, with no clear D. Trimming stripped 0 bases from V and 0 bases from J, with 7 bases between. In germline, CDR1 is SGHRS, CDR2 YFSETQ. This CDR3 is built from 15 residues. CDR3 in amino acids: CASSLEPYSNQPQHF. For the CDR3, the DNA is TGCGCCAGCAGCTTGGAGCCGTATAGCAATCAGCCCCAGCATTTT.

This clone was seen only a few times. V gene TRBV9 combines with J gene TRBJ1-1; 7 bases match TRBD1. The germline V gene encodes CDR1 SGDLS and CDR2 YYNGEE. Trimming at V came to 0 bases and at J to 11 bases, leaving 4 bases not matched to a gene. This CDR3 spans 12 amino acids. The CDR3 DNA is TGTGCCAGCAGCGTAGATACAGGGGAGGCTTTCTTT. This codes for CASSVDTGEAFF.

The J gene is TRBJ2-7, the V gene TRBV30; 12 bases are shared with TRBD1. V shed 2 bases, J shed 2 bases, and the junction held 4 bases outside the gene matches. Per germline, CDR1 GTSNPN and CDR2 SVGIG (reference sequence). This CDR3 is built from 15 residues. The CDR3 DNA reads as TGTGCCTGGAGTTCAGGGACAGGGGGCACCTACGAGCAGTACTTC. This encodes CAWSSGTGGTYEQYF.

The V call is TRBV19, the J call TRBJ2-3; the match to TRBD2 covers 7 bases. From germline, CDR1 is LNHDA and CDR2 SQIVND (reference sequence). CDR3 length equals 15 residues. V shed 5 bases, J shed 1 base, and the junction held 6 bases outside the gene matches. The CDR3 DNA sequence: TGTGCCAGTAGTGACGGACTAGTCGGCACAGATACGCAGTATTTT. Translating it yields CASSDGLVGTDTQYF.

J is TRBJ1-6 and V is TRBV9; D is ambiguous. V was cut by 4 bases and J by 8 bases, with 16 bases left in between. The CDR3 contains 15 residues. From germline, CDR1 is SGDLS and CDR2 YYNGEE. In DNA, the CDR3 is TGTGCCAGCAGCCCCACCGGGGTGGGAGATTCACCCCTCCACTTT. Residues: CASSPTGVGDSPLHF. The complete variable domain, with remaining parts taken from reference TRBV9 and TRBJ1-6, reads DSGVTQTPKHLITATGQRVTLRCSPRSGDLSVYWYQQSLDQGLQFLIQYYNGEERAKGNILERFSAQQFPDLHSELNLSSLELGDSALYFCASSPTGVGDSPLHFGNGTRLTVT.

This clone was counted only a few times. The chain links TRBV6-5 to TRBJ2-7, with 12 bases aligning to TRBD1. V lost 5 bases and J lost 4; bases outside the gene matches: 6. The CDR3 contains 15 residues. The V gene's germline CDR1 is MNHEY and CDR2 SVGAGI. CDR3 amino acids: CASSNPGQGAYEQYF. CDR3 DNA: TGTGCCAGCAGTAACCCGGGACAGGGGGCGTACGAGCAGTACTTC.

The V call is TRBV25-1, the J call TRBJ1-1; TRBD1 matches 9 bases. Germline V gene lookup returns CDR1 MGHDK and CDR2 SYGVNS. The CDR3 length is 12 residues. Trimming cost V 6 bases and J 12 bases; bases outside gene matches: 8. The CDR3 here is CASSQTGGETFF. CDR3 DNA: TGTGCCAGCAGCCAGACAGGGGGAGAAACTTTCTTT.

The J gene is TRBJ2-7, the V gene TRBV7-3; 8 bases agree with TRBD2. Germline V gene sequence: CDR1 SGHTA, CDR2 FQGTGA. V lost 5 bases to trimming and J lost 2 bases; unmatched junction nucleotides: 11. The length of the CDR3 is 16 residues. The CDR3 sequence is CASSPAGGGLAYEQYF. For the CDR3, the DNA is TGTGCCAGCAGCCCTGCCGGGGGGGGGCTCGCCTACGAGCAGTACTTC. The whole variable domain, remainder taken from reference TRBV7-3 and TRBJ2-7, is GAGVSQTPSNKVTEKGKYVELRCDPISGHTALYWYRQSLGQGPEFLIYFQGTGAADDSGLPNDRFFAVRPEGSVSTLKIQRTERGDSAVYLCASSPAGGGLAYEQYFGPGTRLTVT.

The V and J genes are TRBV7-2 and TRBJ1-1; D ambiguous. V gave up 1 base and J gave up 2 bases, with 20 bases separating them. In germline, CDR1 is SGHTA, CDR2 FQGNSA. This CDR3 comprises 18 residues. The CDR3 sequence is CASSLGPPNRGFNTEAFF. As DNA, the CDR3 is TGTGCCAGCAGCTTAGGTCCCCCCAACCGAGGGTTCAACACTGAAGCTTTCTTT.

This clone has a handful of counts. The chain is built from TRBV6-1 and TRBJ1-1, with a possible D match to TRBD1 (5 bases). The CDR3 runs 15 residues. Germline values: CDR1 MNHNS, CDR2 SASEGT. Deletions cut 6 bases from V and 0 bases from J, with 14 bases between. CDR3 in amino acids: CASREMDILNTEAFF. CDR3 nucleotides: TGTGCCAGCAGGGAAATGGACATTTTGAACACTGAAGCTTTCTTT.

This clone was picked up one time. The rearrangement joins TRBV19 to TRBJ2-7; possibly TRBD1 for D (6 bases). This CDR3 contains 14 residues. The V end lost 4 bases, the J end lost 4 bases, and 14 bases lay between the germline ends. Germline V gene lookup returns CDR1 LNHDA and CDR2 SQIVND (reference sequence). CDR3 sequence (DNA): TGTGCCAGTAGTAAGGACAGTTTAACATACGAGCAGTACTTC. Translating gives CASSKDSLTYEQYF.

J is TRBJ2-5 and V is TRBV4-3, with 7 bases identical to TRBD1. This CDR3 has 17 residues. Germline CDR1 LGHNA, CDR2 YSLEER. V lost 4 bases and J lost 3; bases outside the gene matches: 14. CDR3 sequence: CASSRSQGPLNKETQYF. The CDR3 DNA reads TGCGCCAGCAGCCGCTCACAGGGGCCTCTGAATAAAGAGACCCAGTACTTC.

The V call is TRBV5-6, the J call TRBJ2-7; TRBD2 might be the D (6 bases). CDR3 length: 15 residues. The V end lost 4 bases, the J end lost 2 bases, and 16 bases lay between the germline ends. CDR1 SGHDT and CDR2 YYEEEE come from the germline V gene. In nucleotides, the CDR3 is TGTGCCAGCAGCAATGCGGGGAGCGGCACCTACGAGCAGTACTTC. It translates to CASSNAGSGTYEQYF.

Only a few counts were recorded for this clone. The chain uses TRBV30 and TRBJ2-7; possibly TRBD1 for D (6 bases). The germline V gene encodes CDR1 GTSNPN and CDR2 SVGIG (reference sequence). The V end was cut by 0 bases, the J end by 2 bases, with 14 bases between. This CDR3 is built from 15 residues. This CDR3 is CAWSVPAGATYEQYF. CDR3 nucleotides: TGTGCCTGGAGTGTACCGGCAGGGGCCACCTACGAGCAGTACTTC.

The chain employs TRBV7-8 and TRBJ2-6; no clear D. V was trimmed by 2 bases and J by 0 bases, leaving 5 bases between them. Per germline, CDR1 SGHVS and CDR2 FQNEAQ. The CDR3 is 15 residues long. The CDR3 is CASSLSASGANVLTF. The CDR3 region has the DNA TGTGCCAGCAGCTTAAGCGCCTCTGGGGCCAACGTCCTGACTTTC.